This T cell receptor (beta chain) was identified in a study of cytomegalovirus exposure and HLA in healthy donors. PCR involved 60 Vbeta and 13 Jbeta primers. Only in-frame clones appear in the TCRdb table, and some are missing; sequencing was by immunoSEQ multiplex PCR. Seen here are about 170,000 clones, around 80% observed once, and the top ten hold more than 1%. The specimen was PBMCs. The TCR originated in a boy younger than 10 in good health and CMV-seronegative.

In DNA form, the CDR3 reads TGTGCTAGTGACTCAGACAGCTATGGCTACACCTTC. It translates to CASDSDSYGYTF. The genes are TRBV12-5 and TRBJ1-2; maybe TRBD1 (5 bases). Trimming stripped 7 bases from V and 4 bases from J, with 10 bases between. Germline CDR1 is LGHNT and CDR2 is FRNRAP. The CDR3 spans 12 residues.